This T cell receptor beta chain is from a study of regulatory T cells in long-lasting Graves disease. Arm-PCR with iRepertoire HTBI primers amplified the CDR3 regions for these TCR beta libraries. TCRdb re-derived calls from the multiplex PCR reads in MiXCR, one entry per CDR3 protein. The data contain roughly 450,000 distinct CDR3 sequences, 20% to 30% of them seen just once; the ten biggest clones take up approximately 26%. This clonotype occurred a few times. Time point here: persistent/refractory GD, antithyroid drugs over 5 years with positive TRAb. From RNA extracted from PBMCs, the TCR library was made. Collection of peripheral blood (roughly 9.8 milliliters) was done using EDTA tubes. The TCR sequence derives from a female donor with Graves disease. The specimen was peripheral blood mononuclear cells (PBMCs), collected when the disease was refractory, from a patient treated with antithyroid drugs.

CDR3 sequence: CAWSVGPGDQPQHF. The CDR3, as DNA: TGTGCCTGGAGTGTGGGCCCCGGCGATCAGCCCCAGCATTTT. This chain uses TRBV30 with TRBJ1-5, with D uncertain. V lost 0 bases, J lost 5 bases, and 11 bases lay in between. This CDR3 region has 14 residues. Germline values: CDR1 GTSNPN, CDR2 SVGIG (reference sequence).